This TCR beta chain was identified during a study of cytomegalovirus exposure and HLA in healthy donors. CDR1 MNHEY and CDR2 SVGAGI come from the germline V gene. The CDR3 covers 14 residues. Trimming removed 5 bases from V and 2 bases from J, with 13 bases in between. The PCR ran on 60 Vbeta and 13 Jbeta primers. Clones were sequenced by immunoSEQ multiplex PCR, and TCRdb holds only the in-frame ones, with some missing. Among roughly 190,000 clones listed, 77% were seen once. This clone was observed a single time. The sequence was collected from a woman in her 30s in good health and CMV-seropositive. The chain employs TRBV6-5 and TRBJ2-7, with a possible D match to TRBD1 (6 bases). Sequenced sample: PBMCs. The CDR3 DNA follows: TGTGCCAGCAGTCACAGGGTGGGAACCTACGAGCAGTACTTC. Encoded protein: CASSHRVGTYEQYF.